The rows below give T cell receptor beta chains drawn from one sample of a study of early T cells in non-severe SARS-CoV-2 infection. TCRdb recomputed calls from the 5' RACE reads with MiXCR, one row per CDR3 protein. This table has 85,000 to 95,000 distinct CDR3 sequences, over 12% appearing once. Input material: whole blood. These receptors all stem from an adult who was a healthcare worker with PCR-confirmed SARS-CoV-2 infection or an uninfected control (not recorded which). CDR3s include the opening cysteine and the closing phenylalanine or tryptophan. The D gene is left open where the match is weak. Part of the rows lack a size; the others show once, few, many or a class for expanded clones.

V	size	D	length	J	DNA	CDR3
TRBV19	few	.	13	TRBJ1-2	TGTGCCAGTAGTATGGCAAGGGGAGATGGCTACACCTTC	CASSMARGDGYTF
TRBV12-3/TRBV12-4	few	.	14	TRBJ1-1	TGTGCCAGCAGCCCGCTGGGCCTGAACACTGAAGCTTTCTTT	CASSPLGLNTEAFF
TRBV7-6	few	.	14	TRBJ2-2	TGTGCCAGCAGCTTATCCGGGACCACCGGGGAGCTGTTTTTT	CASSLSGTTGELFF
TRBV7-3	.	.	13	TRBJ2-5	TGTGCCAGCAGCCTAACGGGGGGCGCGGCCCAGTACTTC	CASSLTGGAAQYF
TRBV19	few	.	14	TRBJ1-5	TGTGCCAGTACCCAGGGTACCAGCAATCAGCCCCAGCATTTT	CASTQGTSNQPQHF
TRBV7-6	.	.	16	TRBJ1-1	TGTGCCAGCAGCTTAGCCCCTCAGGGAAAGTACACTGAAGCTTTCTTT	CASSLAPQGKYTEAFF
TRBV11-2	.	.	16	TRBJ2-3	TGTGCCAGCAGCTTAGACGGGCAGCCTAGCACAGATACGCAGTATTTT	CASSLDGQPSTDTQYF
TRBV14	many	TRBD2	17	TRBJ2-1	TGTGCCAGCAGCCAAGATTTGGGCGGGGGGGACTACAATGAGCAGTTCTTC	CASSQDLGGGDYNEQFF
TRBV19	.	.	12	TRBJ1-2	TGTGCCAGTAGTAGAACCACCTATGGCTACACCTTC	CASSRTTYGYTF
TRBV6-6	few	.	17	TRBJ2-3	TGTGCCAGCAGTACCCCTCCCGGGACCAAGTACACAGATACGCAGTATTTT	CASSTPPGTKYTDTQYF
TRBV19	many	TRBD1	13	TRBJ2-5	TGTGCCAGTAGTATTCCCGGGACAGGGATCCAGTACTTC	CASSIPGTGIQYF
TRBV5-1	many	.	15	TRBJ2-1	TGCGCCAGCAGCTTGGGTAAAGCCTCCTACAATGAGCAGTTCTTC	CASSLGKASYNEQFF
TRBV30	few	TRBD2	15	TRBJ2-3	TGTGCCTGGACGCCCGGGACTAGCGTTACCGATACGCAGTATTTT	CAWTPGTSVTDTQYF
TRBV11-2	many	TRBD2	18	TRBJ2-1	TGTGCCAGCAGCTTAAGACTAGCGGGGGGCGCGCGAAACAATGAGCAGTTCTTC	CASSLRLAGGARNNEQFF
TRBV4-1	.	.	17	TRBJ1-5	TGCGCCAGCAGCCAAGAGGGGACTGGGTATAGCAATCAGCCCCAGCATTTT	CASSQEGTGYSNQPQHF
TRBV20-1	.	.	15	TRBJ2-3	TGCAGTGTTGGGACACAGGCCTGGACCACAGATACGCAGTATTTT	CSVGTQAWTTDTQYF
TRBV6-5	few	TRBD1	20	TRBJ2-4	TGTGCCAGCAGGATTAAAAACCGGGACAGGGCCCCTCTAGCCAAAAACATTCAGTACTTC	CASRIKNRDRAPLAKNIQYF
TRBV2	few	TRBD1	15	TRBJ2-5	TGTGCCAGCAGTCCCCGGACAGGGAATAAAGAGACCCAGTACTTC	CASSPRTGNKETQYF
TRBV20-1	once	TRBD1	15	TRBJ1-1	TGCAGTGCGCAGGGACAGGGTGGAAGTAACACTGAAGCTTTCTTT	CSAQGQGGSNTEAFF
TRBV11-2	.	TRBD2	14	TRBJ2-5	TGTGCCAGCAGCTCTTGGACTAGCGTAGAGACCCAGTACTTC	CASSSWTSVETQYF
TRBV5-5	many	TRBD2	17	TRBJ2-5	TGTGCCAGCAGCTTGGGACTAGCGGGGGCCCCAAAGAGGCCCCAGTACTTC	CASSLGLAGAPKRPQYF
TRBV14	many	.	14	TRBJ1-2	TGTGCCAGCAGCCAAGACAGGGGAGGATATGGCTACACCTTC	CASSQDRGGYGYTF
TRBV10-3	once	.	13	TRBJ1-1	TGTGCCATCAGTGATTCGGGGAACACTGAAGCTTTCTTT	CAISDSGNTEAFF
TRBV20-1	.	TRBD1	15	TRBJ2-5	TGCAGTGCTAGAAGGGGGGCAGGGGGCCGAGAGACCCAGTACTTC	CSARRGAGGRETQYF
TRBV24-1	few	.	15	TRBJ2-2	TGTGCCACCAGTGGCGGGAAGGGTCACACCGGGGAGCTGTTTTTT	CATSGGKGHTGELFF
TRBV5-1	.	.	14	TRBJ2-2	TGCGCCAGCAGCTTGGACACTAACACCGGGGAGCTGTTTTTT	CASSLDTNTGELFF
TRBV12-3/TRBV12-4	many	TRBD2	15	TRBJ2-3	TGTGCCAGCAGCCCTAGGACTAGCGGGGGTAATACGCAGTATTTT	CASSPRTSGGNTQYF
TRBV11-2	few	.	13	TRBJ2-2	TGTGCCAGCATGAGGCAAAACGACGGGGAGCTGTTTTTT	CASMRQNDGELFF
TRBV30	few	TRBD1	15	TRBJ1-1	TGTGCCTGGAGTGGCTTGACAGGGATGAACACTGAAGCTTTCTTT	CAWSGLTGMNTEAFF
TRBV5-1	.	TRBD1	17	TRBJ1-4	TGCGCCAGCAGCTGGGGACAGTCCGGCAAAACTAATGAAAAACTGTTTTTT	CASSWGQSGKTNEKLFF
TRBV12-3/TRBV12-4	few	.	13	TRBJ1-6	TGTGCCAGCAGTTGGGGGGGGAATTCACCCCTCCACTTT	CASSWGGNSPLHF
TRBV20-1	many	TRBD1	15	TRBJ2-3	TGCAGTGCTACCCGGCTGGGACAGGGGCCAGATACGCAGTATTTT	CSATRLGQGPDTQYF
TRBV2	.	TRBD1	13	TRBJ1-4	TGTGCCAGCACACAGGGGCGGGGTGAAAAACTGTTTTTT	CASTQGRGEKLFF
TRBV2	.	.	15	TRBJ1-3	TGTGCCAGCAGTGAACGTGAGAGCTCTGGAAACACCATATATTTT	CASSERESSGNTIYF
TRBV4-2	few	TRBD1	18	TRBJ1-5	TGTGCCAGCAGCCAAGAAAAAGGACAGGGGTATAGCAATCAGCCCCAGCATTTT	CASSQEKGQGYSNQPQHF
TRBV27	few	.	15	TRBJ2-3	TGTGCCAGCAGTTTAGGGGGGGCCCGCACAGATACGCAGTATTTT	CASSLGGARTDTQYF
TRBV6-1	many	TRBD1	14	TRBJ1-6	TGTGCCAGCCGGGGGACAGGGACTAATTCACCCCTCCACTTT	CASRGTGTNSPLHF
TRBV5-4	few	.	14	TRBJ2-1	TGTGCCAGCAGAGAGCGGGCAGGGGGGAATGAGCAGTTCTTC	CASRERAGGNEQFF
TRBV6-4	.	.	12	TRBJ2-3	TGTGCCAGCAGTGACGTCGGAGATACGCAGTATTTT	CASSDVGDTQYF
TRBV30	.	TRBD1	14	TRBJ1-6	TGTGCCTGGAACCCCGGGACAGGCGATTCACCCCTCCACTTT	CAWNPGTGDSPLHF
TRBV24-1	few	TRBD1	15	TRBJ1-1	TGTGCCACCAGTGACTCTGGGACAGCGAACACTGAAGCTTTCTTT	CATSDSGTANTEAFF
TRBV28	few	.	13	TRBJ1-1	TGTGCCAGCAGAATACTCAGTAGCACTGAAGCTTTCTTT	CASRILSSTEAFF
TRBV7-8	few	.	13	TRBJ1-2	TGTGCCAGCAGCTTACTTGGTGATAATGGCTACACCTTC	CASSLLGDNGYTF
TRBV6-5	.	TRBD2	11	TRBJ2-1	TGTGCCAGCAGTTCCGGCGGGGGGCAGTTCTTC	CASSSGGGQFF
TRBV27	many	.	14	TRBJ1-1	TGTGCCAGCAGTTTATGGGCAGGGGACACTGAAGCTTTCTTT	CASSLWAGDTEAFF
TRBV6-2/TRBV6-3	many	.	15	TRBJ2-3	TGTGCCAGCAAACAACAGGGAGGCGGCACAGATACGCAGTATTTT	CASKQQGGGTDTQYF
TRBV12-3/TRBV12-4	many	.	13	TRBJ2-1	TGTGCCAGCAGTTTAGCCGCAGACAATGAGCAGTTCTTC	CASSLAADNEQFF
TRBV4-1	many	TRBD1	15	TRBJ1-2	TGCGCCAGCAGCCAGATACAGGGGGTTCACTATGGCTACACCTTC	CASSQIQGVHYGYTF
TRBV27	few	TRBD1	14	TRBJ1-1	TGTGCCAGCAGTTTCAGGGGGCTTGGGACTGAAGCTTTCTTT	CASSFRGLGTEAFF
TRBV5-1	few	.	14	TRBJ2-5	TGCGCCAGCAGCTGGGAGTTAGGGATCGAGACCCAGTACTTC	CASSWELGIETQYF
TRBV2	few	.	15	TRBJ1-2	TGTGCCAGCAGGACACAGGGTGGCTCGCCCTATGGCTACACCTTC	CASRTQGGSPYGYTF
TRBV7-3	few	.	15	TRBJ2-5	TGTGCCAGCAGCTTAATGGCGGGGAGTCAAGAGACCCAGTACTTC	CASSLMAGSQETQYF
TRBV30	few	.	12	TRBJ2-3	TGTGCCTCGACCATCCAACAGGATACGCAGTATTTT	CASTIQQDTQYF
TRBV28	few	.	17	TRBJ2-2	TGTGCCAGCAGTATGAACCGCTGGACAGCGAACACCGGGGAGCTGTTTTTT	CASSMNRWTANTGELFF
TRBV20-1	.	.	12	TRBJ2-1	TGCAGTGCTAGAAGAAGCCGGGTTGAGCAGTTCTTC	CSARRSRVEQFF